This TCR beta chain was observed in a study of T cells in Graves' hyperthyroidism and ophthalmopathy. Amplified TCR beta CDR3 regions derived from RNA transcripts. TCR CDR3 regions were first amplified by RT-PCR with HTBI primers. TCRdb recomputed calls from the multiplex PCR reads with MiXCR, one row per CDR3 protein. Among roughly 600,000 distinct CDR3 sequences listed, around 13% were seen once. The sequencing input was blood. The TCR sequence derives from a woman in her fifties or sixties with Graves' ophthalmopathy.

CDR3 nucleotides: TGCGCCAGCAAAAGGCTTGAGGGACGGGGAGCAGATACGCAGTATTTT. This encodes CASKRLEGRGADTQYF. The rearrangement joins TRBV5-1 to TRBJ2-3; D possibly matches TRBD1 or TRBD2 (5 bases each). The ends were cut back, 6 bases at V and 4 bases at J, with 21 bases in the middle. The CDR3 spans 16 residues. Germline V gives CDR1 SGHRS, CDR2 YFSETQ.